Below are 2 T cell receptor beta chains sequenced from a single sample in a study of shared clonotypes between healthy human individuals. Generated by immunoSEQ multiplex PCR, the TCRdb table keeps only in-frame clones and is missing some. The sample lists hundreds of thousands of clones, roughly 96% occurring once. In the naive CD8 group, cells lacked CD45RO and were positively selected for CCR7, so terminally differentiated effector memory CD45RA+ cells were left out. The sequencing sample was made of naive CD8+ T cells sorted from blood. The source of these receptors is a woman aged 30 to 39 in good health.

The chain couples TRBV4-2 to TRBJ2-1; TRBD2 is a possible D gene (6 bases). Trimming left V 1 base short and J 5 bases short, with 18 bases between. The CDR3 extends over 17 amino acids. Germline V gene sequence: CDR1 LGHNA, CDR2 YNFKEQ. CDR3 protein: CASSQGEGGMADNEQFF. DNA of the CDR3: TGTGCCAGCAGCCAAGGGGAAGGAGGGATGGCGGACAATGAGCAGTTCTTC.

J is TRBJ2-6 and V is TRBV28, with unresolved D. The CDR3 length is 15 residues. Trimming stripped 4 bases from V and 0 bases from J, with 7 bases between. Germline V CDR1 and CDR2: MDHEN, SYDVKM. CDR3 in DNA: TGTGCCAGCAGTTCGACCACCTCTGGGGCCAACGTCCTGACTTTC. Its protein is CASSSTTSGANVLTF.